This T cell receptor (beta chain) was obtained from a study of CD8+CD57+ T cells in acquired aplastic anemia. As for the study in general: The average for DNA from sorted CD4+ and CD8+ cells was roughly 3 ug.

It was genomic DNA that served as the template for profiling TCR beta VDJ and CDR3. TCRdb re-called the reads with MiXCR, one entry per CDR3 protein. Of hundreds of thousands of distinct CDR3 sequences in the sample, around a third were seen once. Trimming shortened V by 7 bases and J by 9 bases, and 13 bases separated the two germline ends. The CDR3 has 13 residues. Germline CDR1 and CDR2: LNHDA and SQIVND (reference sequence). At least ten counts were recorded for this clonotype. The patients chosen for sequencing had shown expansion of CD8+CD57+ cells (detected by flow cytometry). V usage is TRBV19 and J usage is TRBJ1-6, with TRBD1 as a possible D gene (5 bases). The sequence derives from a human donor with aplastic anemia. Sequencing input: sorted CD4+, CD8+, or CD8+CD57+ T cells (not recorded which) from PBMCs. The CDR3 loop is CASTVGDASPLHF. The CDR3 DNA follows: TGTGCCAGTACCGTGGGGGATGCTTCACCCCTCCACTTT.